The table lists the clone carrying this T cell receptor beta chain with many counts. Its antigen is unknown. The entry originates in a study of T cell repertoires in cytomegalovirus infection. Study-level information: Public TCR beta signatures provided an indication of both CMV infection and a matching HLA type.

V gave up 2 bases and J gave up 0 bases, with 5 bases separating them. The CDR3 loop spans 13 amino acids. Germline CDR1 is MNHEY and CDR2 is SVGAGI. Study-level results: There were carriers of CMV plus the relevant HLA, and cumulative public TCR beta family frequency identified them. The ex vivo response was dominated by HLA-C-restricted CMV-specific TCR beta clonotypes.

Each CDR3 protein is one row after TCRdb ran MiXCR on the reads. The sample carries hundreds of thousands of distinct CDR3 sequences, 17% recorded once. Material for sequencing was PBMCs. The TCR originated in a human donor in good health (CMV status not recorded). Some clones in this sample may be carry-over from other donors' samples. The V and J genes are TRBV6-5 and TRBJ2-7; D is perhaps TRBD1 (5 bases). DNA for the CDR3: TGTGCCAGCAGTTACGACAGCTCCTACGAGCAGTACTTC. Amino acids: CASSYDSSYEQYF.